This T cell receptor (beta chain) emerged from a study of blood T cell repertoires in COVID-19. The wider study: From the United States, Italy and Spain came samples of acute and convalescent COVID-19. T cells, B-cell-depleted T cells, or PBMCs provided the cDNA or gDNA that served as material.

A remark on this clone: Other DNA sequences in the sample encode the same CDR3.

Per the original data handling: Amplifying reference gene primers gave estimates of nucleated cell counts. Some clones are missing from TCRdb's copy, which holds only in-frame ones; the method was immunoSEQ multiplex PCR. That table gives V, J and clone size, and the DNA gave D and trimming. Counted here are 130,000 to 150,000 clones, approximately 85% occurring once; the ten biggest clones make up about 2.6%. Germline V lookup: CDR1 LNHDA, CDR2 SQIVND (reference sequence). The CDR3 length is 14 residues. V was cut by 3 bases and J by 1 base, with 7 bases left in between. The receptor was isolated from a human donor with acute or convalescent COVID-19. The donor label of this sample is uncertain. The sample comprised peripheral blood. This chain connects TRBV19 to TRBJ1-5, with a possible D match to TRBD1 (6 bases). The chain's CDR3 is CASSIQGSNQPQHF. CDR3 DNA: TGTGCCAGTAGTATCCAGGGGAGCAATCAGCCCCAGCATTTT.